This T cell receptor beta chain was captured by sequencing in a study of Ad26.COV2.S vaccination and SARS-CoV-2 variants (dated by TCRdb to the early 2020s). For context, the study as a whole: Vaccine-arm donors came from COV1001, a multicentre, randomized, double-blind, placebo-controlled phase I-IIa trial of Ad26.COV2.S in healthy adults. Ad26.COV2.S was given intramuscularly at 5x10^10 or 1x10^11 viral particles, as a single shot or as two shots 56 days apart. The specificity and breadth of SARS-CoV-2-reactive T cell receptors after Ad26.COV2.S vaccination were assessed by TCRbeta repertoire sequencing. The TCR-sequenced set comprised around 30 samples: approximately 19 Ad26.COV2.S vaccine recipients, 5 placebo recipients and 8 SARS-CoV-2 convalescent individuals. Trial participants were randomized into five groups of five, in which low-dose or high-dose Ad26.COV2.S was given once or twice, or placebo was given on both occasions. Investigators remained blinded to trial group allocation during experiments and outcome assessment. The research as a whole found: The authors noted that total T cell responses may have been underestimated by the TCR breadth and depth analyses. Vaccine and placebo recipients had similar non-spike TCR breadth, a finding consistent with the vaccine containing only spike. The study was not powered for comparison of responses between vaccine doses or regimens. Ad26.COV2.S recipients had higher spike-specific TCR breadth than placebo recipients (P = 0.0014). Substantial breadth of spike-specific CD8+ and CD4+ T cell responses was reported after vaccination.

The treatment or condition label here, explained by the study, means: over 15 received Ad26.COV2.S at low or high dose, single or two shots; five or six received placebo; per-sample allocation not given. Repertoires of vaccine and placebo recipients were sequenced from samples taken on day 63 after the first injection. Cohort 1b enrolled fewer than 30 adults aged 18-55 years at a single site in Boston, USA, between 29 July and 7 August 2020. Ad26.COV2.S consisted of a replication-incompetent adenovirus type 26 vector by which a prefusion-stabilized SARS-CoV-2 spike protein from the original Wuhan strain was expressed. Reading from cysteine to phenylalanine, the CDR3 counts 13 amino acids. CDR3 DNA is the only sequence kept; it has 39 bases, read in frame from the first base. V and J are truncated by 4 bases and 7 bases respectively, leaving an intervening sequence of 11 bases. Remarks on this clone: This clone's antigen is unknown. No base quality information exists; no much larger clone differs at one position.

The immunoSEQ Assay was the method used to sequence TCRbeta CDR3 regions. After extraction, genomic DNA underwent amplification by bias-controlled multiplex PCR, followed by high-throughput sequencing. The paper's data handling went like this. Collapsing and filtering of sequences were performed to quantify the absolute abundance of each unique TCRbeta CDR3 region. T cell fraction was estimated by normalizing TCRbeta template counts to usable DNA, which was measured by amplifying reference genes present in all nucleated cells. Repertoire TCRs were annotated as SARS-CoV-2-specific by exact matching of V gene, CDR3 amino acid sequence and J gene to a known reactive TCR set. MIRA supplied the reference SARS-CoV-2 TCR set, which was filtered for enrichment in COVID-19-positive ImmuneCODE repertoires so that public or cross-reactive TCRs were removed. Based on the MIRA antigens, annotated TCRs were further analysed at the level of specific ORF or position within ORF. Depth was the summed frequency of annotated unique rearrangements, while breadth was defined as annotated unique rearrangements over total unique productive rearrangements. TCR breadth was compared between groups using two-sided Wilcoxon rank-sum tests. TCRdb took over this immuneACCESS table, retaining in-frame rearrangements with V and J assigned. Such tables are incomplete; in checked studies, under half of the missing clones stem from an unresolved V gene, and the remainder is unexplained. V and J calls and clone size are as listed in that table; D and trimming were resolved from the DNA. In all, the sample holds roughly 400,000 clones, and 92% of those were seen once. About 1.6% of the sample belongs to the ten largest clones.

Sequencing used peripheral blood, obtained in a trial of Ad26.COV2.S vaccine versus placebo. Here the chain combines TRBV12-3 or TRBV12-4 and TRBJ2-1, with the D gene not clear enough to name. The receptor's source is a person between 18 and 65 years old who received the Ad26.COV2.S COVID-19 vaccine or a placebo. CDR3 protein: CASSWIILNEQFF. In nucleotide form, the sequence is TGTGCCAGCAGTTGGATTATTTTGAATGAGCAGTTCTTC.